The clone carrying this TCR beta chain was observed a handful of times. Its cognate antigen is unknown. The V and J ends lost 3 bases and 5 bases respectively, with 20 bases between them. The CDR3 length is 15 residues. Germline-derived CDR1 and CDR2 are DFQATT and SNEGSKA (reference sequence). The sample is drawn from a study of regulatory T cells in long-lasting Graves disease. Construction of TCR beta libraries relied on iRepertoire HTBI primers and on Arm-PCR targeting CDR3 regions. TCRdb reprocessed the multiplex PCR reads with MiXCR, giving one entry per CDR3 protein. The table includes 440,000 or so distinct CDR3 sequences, 15% detected once. Time point indicated: newly diagnosed GD, antithyroid drugs for less than 3 months. TCR sequences were obtained from RNA taken from PBMCs. Study findings and constraints: It is possible that accuracy was reduced by the small size of the sample.

These data were also reused for a study on T cells in Graves' hyperthyroidism and ophthalmopathy. This second study notes: Ophthalmopathy was distinguished from stable hyperthyroidism by 13 V-J signatures.

The chain uses TRBV20-1 and TRBJ2-7, with a possible D match to TRBD2 (6 bases). The sequencing here drew on peripheral blood mononuclear cells (PBMCs), taken at new diagnosis, from a patient treated with antithyroid drugs. This clonotype originated in a woman aged 25 to 39 with Graves disease. The CDR3 protein is CSARDQLGRIHEQYF. CDR3 nucleotide sequence: TGCAGTGCTAGGGACCAGCTGGGGAGGATCCACGAGCAGTACTTC.